Below are 29 T cell receptor beta chains sequenced from a single sample in a study of blood T cells in healthy people across ages. Primers used in a second PCR of roughly 7 to 11 cycles were a sample-barcoded 5' primer and a J-beta primer mix. Via MiXCR, TCRdb re-called the 5' RACE reads, giving one row per CDR3 protein. The top ten clones hold less than 20% of a sample with 450,000 to 700,000 distinct CDR3 sequences, roughly 28% of them seen once. The specimen sequenced was blood. All receptors come from a woman in her 70s in good health.

The rearrangement links TRBV10-3 to TRBJ1-2, with TRBD1 matching over 7 bases. The CDR3 has 14 amino acids. With V trimmed by 3 bases and J by 1 base, 2 bases remained unmatched. The germline V gene has CDR1 ENHRY and CDR2 SYGVKD. CDR3 protein: CAISDGDSNYGYTF. The CDR3 DNA reads as TGTGCCATCAGTGATGGGGACAGTAACTATGGCTACACCTTC.

Ten or more counts support this clonotype. V is TRBV4-1 and J is TRBJ2-3; 8 nucleotides line up with TRBD2. The CDR3 extends over 17 amino acids. V gave up 4 bases and J gave up 2 bases; unmatched junction bases: 11. CDR1 is MGHRA, CDR2 YSYEKL, per germline. CDR3 DNA sequence: TGCGCCAGCAGCCCCCTCCTGGAGCGGGGGACCACAGATACGCAGTATTTT. Translation: CASSPLLERGTTDTQYF.

The chain employs TRBV4-2 and TRBJ1-4; the match to TRBD1 covers 7 bases. Trimming removed 0 bases from V and 7 bases from J; junction bases left unmatched: 5. The length of the CDR3 is 15 residues. Germline V gene sequence: CDR1 LGHNA, CDR2 YNFKEQ. The CDR3 DNA is TGTGCCAGCAGCCAAGAAACGACAGGGAGTGAAAAACTGTTTTTT. Its translation is CASSQETTGSEKLFF.

V is TRBV5-1 and J is TRBJ1-1, with D unclear. The V gene's germline CDR1 is SGHRS and CDR2 YFSETQ. The CDR3 spans 15 residues. V gave up 4 bases and J gave up 0 bases, with 13 bases separating them. CDR3 residues: CASSPLPGVNTEAFF. The CDR3 nucleotides are TGCGCCAGCAGCCCGCTTCCCGGGGTGAACACTGAAGCTTTCTTT.

This clonotype was seen a handful of times. This sequence joins TRBV20-1 and TRBJ2-5; D unclear. The CDR3 contains 12 residues. Looked up from germline, CDR1 is DFQATT and CDR2 is SNEGSKA (reference sequence). Trimming cost V 3 bases and J 1 base, with 6 bases left between them. The CDR3: CSARLLQETQYF. CDR3 DNA: TGCAGTGCTAGGCTTCTCCAAGAGACCCAGTACTTC.

This clonotype showed up just a few times. The rearrangement joins TRBV24-1 to TRBJ2-5, with 13 bases lining up with TRBD2. This CDR3 region has 17 residues. V shed 3 bases and J 0 bases; nucleotides not matched to a gene: 3. Germline-derived CDR1 and CDR2 are KGHDR and SFDVKD. This CDR3 is CATSDPGLAGDQETQYF. The DNA for the CDR3 is TGTGCCACCAGTGATCCCGGACTAGCGGGGGACCAAGAGACCCAGTACTTC.

The chain combines TRBV12-3 or TRBV12-4 with TRBJ1-4; no clear D. The CDR3 consists of 14 residues. V was pared by 3 bases and J by 3 bases, with 8 bases between. CDR3 sequence: CASSFGVANEKLFF. As DNA, the CDR3 is TGTGCCAGCAGTTTCGGGGTTGCTAATGAAAAACTGTTTTTT.

This clonotype was seen only a few times. V and J are TRBV5-6 and TRBJ1-2, with D possibly TRBD1 on 6 matching bases. The ends were cut back, 7 bases at V and 8 bases at J, with 15 bases in the middle. This CDR3 is 12 amino acids long. CDR1 and CDR2 from the germline V gene are SGHDT and YYEEEE. The CDR3 sequence: CASRGAGDGYTF. The CDR3, as DNA: TGTGCCAGCCGGGGGGCAGGGGACGGCTACACCTTC.

This clonotype showed up just a few times. One junction end disagrees with the germline gene, perhaps due to a read error. The chain joins TRBV6-2 or TRBV6-3 to TRBJ2-5, with 8 bases aligning to TRBD1. CDR1 and CDR2 from the germline V gene are MNHEY and SVGEGT. This CDR3 spans 13 amino acids. The chain's CDR3 is CAISDRQGETQYF. CDR3 in DNA: TGTGCCATCAGTGATCGACAGGGGGAGACCCAGTACTTC.

Only a few counts were recorded for this clonotype. The chain recombines TRBV7-9 with TRBJ1-2, with 7 bases fitting TRBD1. The junction had 3 bases not matched to a gene; V was cut back by 5 bases and J by 6 bases. CDR1 and CDR2 from the germline V gene are SEHNR and FQNEAQ (reference sequence). This CDR3 comprises 12 residues. CDR3 nucleotide sequence: TGTGCCAGCAGCCCCAGGGGGAATGGCTACACCTTC. This translates into CASSPRGNGYTF.

The sample holds a few counts of this clonotype. The chain recombines TRBV4-1 with TRBJ2-2; 9 nucleotides align to TRBD2. Trimming removed 1 base from V and 7 bases from J; junction bases left unmatched: 10. This CDR3 is built from 17 residues. Germline V CDR1 and CDR2: MGHRA, YSYEKL. This CDR3 reads CASSQARTSERSGELFF. CDR3 nucleotide sequence: TGCGCCAGCAGCCAAGCGAGGACTAGCGAGAGGAGCGGGGAGCTGTTTTTT.

The chain combines TRBV18 with TRBJ2-1, with 8 nucleotides matching TRBD1. The length of the CDR3 is 15 residues. The germline CDR1 and CDR2 sequences are KGHSH and LQKENI. V shed 3 bases and J 7 bases; nucleotides not matched to a gene: 8. The CDR3, as DNA: TGTGCCAGCTCACCGACCGACAGGGGAGGAAATGAGCAGTTCTTC. It codes for CASSPTDRGGNEQFF.

The chain uses TRBV27 and TRBJ1-4; TRBD1 is a possible D gene (5 bases). The CDR3 runs to 13 residues. V was clipped by 4 bases and J by 8 bases, with 11 bases between them. Germline lookup yields CDR1 MNHEY and CDR2 SMNVEV (reference sequence). The CDR3 sequence is CASSSGPWEKLFF. In DNA form, the CDR3 reads TGTGCCAGCAGTTCGGGACCCTGGGAAAAACTGTTTTTT. Variable domain in full (rest from reference TRBV27 and TRBJ1-4): EAQVTQNPRYLITVTGKKLTVTCSQNMNHEYMSWYRQDPGLGLRQIYYSMNVEVTDKGDVPEGYKVSRKEKRNFPLILESPSPNQTSLYFCASSSGPWEKLFFGSGTQLSVL.

This clonotype appeared once. The V and J genes are TRBV7-9 and TRBJ1-1; tentatively, D is TRBD1 (6 bases). V shed 5 bases and J shed 4 bases, with 11 bases lying between them. CDR1 and CDR2 from the germline V gene are SEHNR and FQNEAQ (reference sequence). The CDR3 spans 13 residues. CDR3 amino acids: CASSKQGSTEAFF. DNA for the CDR3: TGTGCCAGCAGCAAACAGGGATCCACTGAAGCTTTCTTT.

This clonotype appeared a few times. The chain is built from TRBV7-2 and TRBJ1-1; 8 bases match TRBD1. Germline CDR1 is SGHTA and CDR2 is FQGNSA. V lost 1 base, J lost 4 bases, and 5 bases stayed unmatched. The CDR3 runs 15 residues. CDR3 coding DNA: TGTGCCAGCAGCTTAGTATCAACAGGGGGCACTGAAGCTTTCTTT. Amino acids: CASSLVSTGGTEAFF.

The CDR3 here is CSVVEGSGANVLTF. For the CDR3, the DNA is TGCAGCGTTGTAGAGGGTTCTGGGGCCAACGTCCTGACTTTC. This sequence joins TRBV29-1 and TRBJ2-6; weak D call: TRBD2 (5 bases). The CDR3 loop spans 14 amino acids. Germline lookup yields CDR1 SQVTM and CDR2 ANQGSEA. Trimming stripped 4 bases from V and 1 base from J, with 8 bases between.

The J gene is TRBJ2-7, the V gene TRBV7-2; D possibly uses TRBD1 or TRBD2 (5 bases each). The CDR3 extends over 14 amino acids. V lost 6 bases and J 3 bases, leaving 15 bases between the germline ends. Germline V gene lookup returns CDR1 SGHTA and CDR2 FQGNSA. The CDR3 loop reads CASRRDGTFYEQYF. CDR3 DNA sequence: TGTGCCAGCAGGCGTGACGGGACCTTCTACGAGCAGTACTTC.

This clonotype was detected a few times. The rearrangement joins TRBV3-1 to TRBJ2-2, with D perhaps TRBD2 (6 bases). There are 17 residues in the CDR3. The V end was cut by 0 bases, the J end by 3 bases, with 14 bases between. The V gene's germline CDR1 is LGHDT and CDR2 YNNKEL (reference sequence). The CDR3 loop reads CASSQDRTSIHTGELFF. CDR3 in DNA: TGTGCCAGCAGCCAAGACAGAACTAGCATCCACACCGGGGAGCTGTTTTTT.

The V and J genes are TRBV9 and TRBJ2-2; 14 nucleotides line up with TRBD2. Germline CDR1 and CDR2: SGDLS and YYNGEE. The junction had 1 base not matched to a gene; V was cut back by 3 bases and J by 3 bases. The CDR3 loop spans 16 amino acids. As DNA, the CDR3 is TGTGCCAGCAGCGCGACTAGCGGGGGGGACACCGGGGAGCTGTTTTTT. Amino acid sequence: CASSATSGGDTGELFF.

The rearrangement uses TRBV12-3 or TRBV12-4 and TRBJ1-1; TRBD1 agrees at 10 bases. The CDR3 is 14 amino acids. The V gene end was trimmed by 5 bases and the J gene end by 3 bases; junction bases not matched to a gene: 3. The CDR3 DNA follows: TGTGCCAGCAGTCGACAGGGGGCGGACACTGAAGCTTTCTTT. Translation gives CASSRQGADTEAFF.

The chain combines TRBV5-5 with TRBJ2-7; weak D call: TRBD1 (5 bases). Germline assignment: CDR1 SGHKS and CDR2 YYEKEE (reference sequence). The CDR3 extends over 14 amino acids. Trimming shortened V by 0 bases and J by 6 bases, and 13 bases separated the two germline ends. CDR3 amino acids: CASSLEGVGAEQYF. The CDR3 nucleotides read TGTGCCAGCAGCTTGGAAGGGGTCGGAGCCGAGCAGTACTTC. Complete variable domain (other parts from reference TRBV5-5 and TRBJ2-7): DAGVTQSPTHLIKTRGQQVTLRCSPISGHKSVSWYQQVLGQGPQFIFQYYEKEERGRGNFPDRFSARQFPNYSSELNVNALLLGDSALYLCASSLEGVGAEQYFGPGTRLTVT.

In its sample, this clonotype was seen a few times. This chain links TRBV30 with TRBJ1-2, with D possibly TRBD1 on 6 matching bases. The germline V gene has CDR1 GTSNPN and CDR2 SVGIG (reference sequence). The CDR3 totals 16 residues. The V gene lost 0 bases and the J gene lost 7 bases, with 21 bases spanning the gap. CDR3 nucleotide sequence: TGTGCCTGGAGTGTACAGGGCAGGGAGGGTCCGGGTGGCTACACCTTC. It codes for CAWSVQGREGPGGYTF.

The CDR3 DNA follows: TGTGCCAGCAATCGTCCAAGGGGGGTGCGATTCTCACCCCTCCACTTT. Its translation is CASNRPRGVRFSPLHF. The rearrangement links TRBV7-2 to TRBJ1-6; perhaps TRBD1 as D (6 bases). Germline V gene sequence: CDR1 SGHTA, CDR2 FQGNSA. V dropped 7 bases and J dropped 10 bases, with 23 bases sitting between them. CDR3 length: 16 amino acids.

This clonotype was seen a few times. The V call is TRBV9, the J call TRBJ2-7, with D tentatively TRBD1 (6 bases). This CDR3 spans 14 amino acids. V was cut by 3 bases and J by 2 bases, with 12 bases left in between. The germline V gene encodes CDR1 SGDLS and CDR2 YYNGEE. CDR3 region: CASSEQGRPYEQYF. CDR3 sequence (DNA): TGTGCCAGCAGCGAACAGGGAAGGCCCTACGAGCAGTACTTC. Based on the CDR3 plus reference TRBV9 and TRBJ2-7, the full variable domain is DSGVTQTPKHLITATGQRVTLRCSPRSGDLSVYWYQQSLDQGLQFLIQYYNGEERAKGNILERFSAQQFPDLHSELNLSSLELGDSALYFCASSEQGRPYEQYFGPGTRLTVT.

The chain recombines TRBV5-1 with TRBJ2-4, with TRBD1 matching over 9 bases. The germline V gene encodes CDR1 SGHRS and CDR2 YFSETQ. CDR3 size: 14 residues. Trimming cost V 4 bases and J 12 bases; bases outside gene matches: 11. The CDR3 DNA reads TGCGCCAGCAGCCCGGGACAGGGTTTCAATGATCAGTACTTC. This codes for CASSPGQGFNDQYF.

Only a few counts were recorded for this clonotype. The gene calls are TRBV20-1 and TRBJ1-1, with 9 bases matching TRBD1. The V gene end was trimmed by 5 bases and the J gene end by 5 bases; junction bases not matched to a gene: 9. This CDR3 spans 14 amino acids. CDR1 is DFQATT, CDR2 SNEGSKA, per germline (reference sequence). Written as DNA, the CDR3 is TGCAGTGCTCCGAAGACAGGGGGATTAACTGAAGCTTTCTTT. Translation: CSAPKTGGLTEAFF.

This chain links TRBV5-1 with TRBJ2-7; TRBD2 matches 8 bases. Germline V CDR1 and CDR2: SGHRS, YFSETQ. This CDR3 is 16 amino acids long. V lost 3 bases to trimming and J lost 4 bases; unmatched junction nucleotides: 12. The chain's CDR3 is CASSSERGPPTYEQYF. For the CDR3, the DNA is TGCGCCAGCAGCTCGGAGCGGGGGCCCCCTACTTACGAGCAGTACTTC.

On this clonotype: Its ends do not fully match the called genes, so a read error is possible. The chain combines TRBV27 with TRBJ2-2; D tentatively reads TRBD1 or TRBD2 (6 bases each). CDR1 is MNHEY, CDR2 SMNVEV, per germline (reference sequence). The CDR3 loop spans 14 amino acids. The CDR3 DNA is TGTGCCGGCAGGAACCAAAGGGGGGCCGGGGAGCTGTTTTTT. Residues: CAGRNQRGAGELFF.

This clonotype has more than one count but fewer than ten. The gene calls are TRBV6-1 and TRBJ2-1; TRBD1 agrees at 9 bases. Germline-derived CDR1 and CDR2 are MNHNS and SASEGT. The trim removed 6 bases at V and 7 bases at J, leaving 7 bases unmatched. CDR3 length: 14 residues. Written as DNA, the CDR3 is TGTGCCAGCAGCACAGGGGGCTCGGGGAATGAGCAGTTCTTC. Translating gives CASSTGGSGNEQFF.